These T cell receptor beta chains were read from a single sample in a study of early T cells in non-severe SARS-CoV-2 infection. TCRdb passed the 5' RACE reads through MiXCR, listing each CDR3 protein once. Altogether 50,000 to 60,000 distinct CDR3 sequences are present, approximately 7.7% being singletons, with the ten largest covering more than 3%. Sequenced: whole blood. The receptors stem from an adult who was a healthcare worker with PCR-confirmed SARS-CoV-2 infection or an uninfected control (not recorded which). CDR3s include the opening cysteine and the closing phenylalanine or tryptophan. Each record gives: clone size, V gene, CDR3 protein. For some rows the clone size is stated as once, few or many, or as a class when expanded; others skip it.

abundance: NA
v_gene: TRBV7-6
CDR3aa: CASSSRQGGYEQYF

abundance: many
v_gene: TRBV18
CDR3aa: CASSPTSAYNEQFF

abundance: NA
v_gene: TRBV29-1
CDR3aa: CSGGTDTPEAFF

abundance: few
v_gene: TRBV6-5
CDR3aa: CAPKVGGELFF

abundance: few
v_gene: TRBV14
CDR3aa: CASSLNRAIGYGYTF

abundance: few
v_gene: TRBV10-1
CDR3aa: CASSPRGAAEAFF

abundance: many
v_gene: TRBV24-1
CDR3aa: CATSDPRDRSYEQYF

abundance: few
v_gene: TRBV2
CDR3aa: CASSESWTSGPTDTQYF

abundance: medium-sized
v_gene: TRBV4-2
CDR3aa: CASSPEGLAGTDTQYF

abundance: NA
v_gene: TRBV6-5
CDR3aa: CASSPGLAGGTDTQYF

abundance: many
v_gene: TRBV28
CDR3aa: CASSFNSGANVLTF